The 20 T cell receptor beta chains below all came from one sample that was sequenced in a study of T cells in Graves' hyperthyroidism and ophthalmopathy. TCR beta CDR3 region amplification was performed from RNA transcripts. The primer set for the first-round RT-PCR of the TCR CDR3 was HTBI. From the multiplex PCR reads, TCRdb called clonotypes with MiXCR, one entry per CDR3 protein. Of approximately 430,000 distinct CDR3 sequences in the sample, roughly 14% were seen once. Sequencing was done on a sample of blood. These receptors all come from a man aged 18 to 29 with Graves' ophthalmopathy.

The table lists this clonotype with many counts. The J gene is TRBJ2-5, the V gene TRBV2; 8 bases line up with TRBD2. The CDR3 is 15 amino acids. V dropped 4 bases and J dropped 7; count of bases not matched to a gene: 11. Germline CDR1 reads SNHLY; CDR2 reads FYNNEI. In DNA form, the CDR3 reads TGTGCCAGCAGTGTGGCGGGAGGTCCTCTCGGGACCCAGTACTTC. Translated, it gives CASSVAGGPLGTQYF.

This clonotype was detected many times. This chain uses TRBV11-3 with TRBJ1-6; tentatively, D is TRBD1 (5 bases). Trimming shortened V by 3 bases and J by 5 bases, and 11 bases separated the two germline ends. This CDR3 spans 15 amino acids. CDR1 and CDR2 from the germline V gene are SGHNT and YENEEA. CDR3 loop: CASSFKQENNSPLHF. CDR3 nucleotides: TGTGCCAGCAGCTTCAAACAGGAGAATAATTCACCCCTCCACTTT.

The chain employs TRBV2 and TRBJ1-1; no clear D gene. The germline V and J ends were trimmed by 6 bases and 0 bases, with 14 bases remaining between them. Looked up from germline, CDR1 is SNHLY and CDR2 is FYNNEI. CDR3 length equals 15 residues. The CDR3 DNA reads as TGTGCCAGCAGGGGAGCGGGAACCCTGAACACTGAAGCTTTCTTT. This sequence encodes CASRGAGTLNTEAFF.

This clonotype was seen a few times. The chain combines TRBV19 with TRBJ1-6; TRBD1 aligns across 8 bases. V shed 9 bases and J 0 bases; nucleotides not matched to a gene: 7. The CDR3 consists of 16 residues. Germline V lookup: CDR1 LNHDA, CDR2 SQIVND (reference sequence). The CDR3 protein is CASTDRASSYNSPLHF. Written as DNA, the CDR3 is TGTGCCAGCACGGACAGGGCGAGCTCCTATAATTCACCCCTCCACTTT. Variable domain in full (rest from reference TRBV19 and TRBJ1-6): DGGITQSPKYLFRKEGQNVTLSCEQNLNHDAMYWYRQDPGQGLRLIYYSQIVNDFQKGDIAEGYSVSREKKESFPLTVTSAQKNPTAFYLCASTDRASSYNSPLHFGNGTRLTVT.

The chain uses TRBV24-1 and TRBJ2-2; D could derive from TRBD1 or TRBD2 (5 bases each). The V and J ends lost 2 bases and 6 bases respectively, with 12 bases between them. Germline CDR1 reads KGHDR; CDR2 reads SFDVKD. The CDR3 loop spans 15 amino acids. The CDR3: CATSDSLWGSGELFF. CDR3 DNA: TGTGCCACCAGTGATTCCCTCTGGGGGTCCGGGGAGCTGTTTTTT.

The sample holds many counts of this clonotype. This rearrangement joins TRBV12-3 or TRBV12-4 to TRBJ2-7; 7 bases align to TRBD2. After removal of 4 bases from V and 5 bases from J, the junction contained 14 bases not matched to a gene. The CDR3 totals 16 residues. CDR3 in amino acids: CASSSTRGGISNEQYF. The CDR3 coding sequence is TGTGCCAGCAGTTCCACCCGGGGAGGGATCAGCAACGAGCAGTACTTC.

Many counts were recorded for this clonotype. The chain employs TRBV3-1 and TRBJ1-5, with D perhaps matching TRBD1 (6 bases). The CDR3 totals 14 residues. Trimming removed 3 bases at V and 6 bases at J, with 12 bases between. CDR1 is LGHDT and CDR2 is YNNKEL in the germline V gene (reference sequence). CDR3 sequence: CASSQDSYGQPQHF. The CDR3 DNA reads as TGTGCCAGCAGCCAGGACAGTTACGGTCAGCCCCAGCATTTT. Combining the CDR3 with reference TRBV3-1 and TRBJ1-5 gives the whole variable domain DTAVSQTPKYLVTQMGNDKSIKCEQNLGHDTMYWYKQDSKKFLKIMFSYNNKELIINETVPNRFSPKSPDKAHLNLHINSLELGDSAVYFCASSQDSYGQPQHFGDGTRLSIL.

The chain is built from TRBV19 and TRBJ1-2; 8 bases are a match to TRBD1. Germline loops: CDR1 LNHDA, CDR2 SQIVND (reference sequence). The CDR3 covers 15 residues. V was pared by 5 bases and J by 4 bases, with 9 bases of the junction left unmatched. This chain's CDR3 is CASSPGQGRLYGYTF. The CDR3 DNA reads TGTGCCAGTAGTCCCGGACAGGGCCGACTCTATGGCTACACCTTC.

This clonotype was observed many times. The chain uses TRBV4-2 and TRBJ2-7; 9 bases agree with TRBD1. The germline V gene has CDR1 LGHNA and CDR2 YNFKEQ. This CDR3 contains 15 residues. Trimming cost V 0 bases and J 2 bases; bases outside gene matches: 2. CDR3 sequence: CASSQEGQGPYEQYF. CDR3 sequence (DNA): TGTGCCAGCAGCCAAGAGGGACAGGGACCCTACGAGCAGTACTTC.

This clonotype was counted at least ten times. The rearrangement uses TRBV20-1 and TRBJ1-5; D is possibly TRBD1 (6 bases). From germline, CDR1 is DFQATT and CDR2 SNEGSKA (reference sequence). The CDR3 runs to 12 residues. V was trimmed by 4 bases and J by 5 bases, leaving 9 bases between them. Here the CDR3 DNA reads TGCAGTGCTAAGACAGGAGATCAGCCCCAGCATTTT. It encodes CSAKTGDQPQHF.

This clonotype was recorded many times. The chain links TRBV2 to TRBJ2-7, with TRBD2 matching 13 bases. Germline values: CDR1 SNHLY, CDR2 FYNNEI. The V segment lost 7 bases and the J segment 5 bases; nucleotides outside the gene matches: 8. The CDR3 is made up of 15 amino acids. The CDR3 is CASIRLAGGFNEQYF. In nucleotides, the CDR3 is TGTGCCAGCATTCGACTAGCGGGGGGCTTCAACGAGCAGTACTTC. Supplemented by reference TRBV2 and TRBJ2-7, the full variable domain reads EPEVTQTPSHQVTQMGQEVILRCVPISNHLYFYWYRQILGQKVEFLVSFYNNEISEKSEIFDDQFSVERPDGSNFTLKIRSTKLEDSAMYFCASIRLAGGFNEQYFGPGTRLTVT.

This clonotype appeared many times. The chain joins TRBV12-3 or TRBV12-4 to TRBJ1-1, with TRBD1 matching 8 bases. The J segment lost 3 bases and the V segment lost 5 bases, leaving 11 bases of the junction unmatched. The CDR3 runs to 16 residues. DNA of the CDR3: TGTGCCAGCAGTGTCGGACAGGGTGAGGGGCACACTGAAGCTTTCTTT. As protein: CASSVGQGEGHTEAFF.

This chain uses TRBV20-1 with TRBJ1-4; unclear D gene. Germline V gene data show CDR1 as DFQATT and CDR2 as SNEGSKA (reference sequence). Trimming stripped 0 bases from V and 4 bases from J, with 12 bases between. The CDR3 extends over 15 amino acids. The CDR3 region is CSARDFTGDNEKLFF. For the CDR3, the DNA is TGCAGTGCTAGAGATTTTACGGGAGATAATGAAAAACTGTTTTTT.

The chain is built from TRBV29-1 and TRBJ1-1, with a possible D match to TRBD1 (5 bases). This CDR3 is built from 14 residues. Germline loops: CDR1 SQVTM, CDR2 ANQGSEA. The ends were cut back, 1 base at V and 4 bases at J, with 13 bases in the middle. The CDR3 reads CSVEGLGGGTEAFF. The DNA of the CDR3 is TGCAGCGTTGAAGGTCTCGGGGGGGGCACTGAAGCTTTCTTT.

Details on this clonotype: This may be a read error, as it is one base from a much larger clone. V usage is TRBV7-9 and J usage is TRBJ2-2, with D perhaps TRBD2 (5 bases). This CDR3 spans 14 amino acids. From germline, CDR1 is SEHNR and CDR2 FQNEAQ (reference sequence). The CDR3 loop is CASSSLAVTGELSF. DNA for the CDR3: TGTGCCAGCAGCTCGCTAGCAGTCACCGGGGAGCTGTCTTTT. Full variable domain (outside the CDR3, taken from reference TRBV7-9 and TRBJ2-2): DTGVSQNPRHKITKRGQNVTFRCDPISEHNRLYWYRQTLGQGPEFLTYFQNEAQLEKSRLLSDRFSAERPKGSFSTLEIQRTEQGDSAMYLCASSSLAVTGELSFGEGSRLTVL.

In this sample, this clonotype turned up many times. The chain joins TRBV3-1 to TRBJ1-2; possibly TRBD1 for D (6 bases). V was pared by 4 bases and J by 0 bases, with 12 bases between. The germline V gene has CDR1 LGHDT and CDR2 YNNKEL (reference sequence). The CDR3 loop spans 15 amino acids. DNA for the CDR3: TGTGCCAGCAGCCCGCCCGGGACACCTAACTATGGCTACACCTTC. Protein: CASSPPGTPNYGYTF.

This clonotype was seen many times. The chain recombines TRBV12-3 or TRBV12-4 with TRBJ1-5, with TRBD1 matching 8 bases. The CDR3 is 15 residues long. J lost 3 bases, V lost 1 base, and 2 bases had no gene match. The CDR3 region has the DNA TGTGCCAGCAGTTTAGATCAGGGGGCCAATCAGCCCCAGCATTTT. Protein product: CASSLDQGANQPQHF.

The table lists this clonotype with many counts. The rearrangement uses TRBV5-1 and TRBJ2-3; D is possibly TRBD2 (6 bases). This CDR3 comprises 15 residues. The germline CDR1 and CDR2 sequences are SGHRS and YFSETQ. The germline V and J ends were trimmed by 0 bases and 2 bases, with 10 bases remaining between them. The CDR3 is CASSLAEGHTDTQYF. In DNA, the CDR3 is TGCGCCAGCAGCTTGGCGGAGGGTCACACAGATACGCAGTATTTT.

The V gene is TRBV15, the J gene TRBJ1-2; D call uncertain. Trimming stripped 6 bases from V and 0 bases from J, with 5 bases between. CDR1 is LNHNV and CDR2 is YYDKDF in the germline V gene (reference sequence). The CDR3 has 12 residues. The chain's CDR3 is CATREANYGYTF. CDR3 DNA sequence: TGTGCCACCAGGGAGGCTAACTATGGCTACACCTTC.

In regard to this clonotype: This may come from a read error, since a much larger clone is one base off. The DNA of the CDR3 is TGCAGTGCAGAAGACAGGAGCACCGGGGAGCTGTTTTTT. Translated: CSAEDRSTGELFF. The V call is TRBV20-1, the J call TRBJ2-2; possibly TRBD1 for D (6 bases). Germline CDR1 is DFQATT and CDR2 is SNEGSKA (reference sequence). The CDR3 has 13 amino acids. V was trimmed by 6 bases and J by 4 bases, leaving 12 bases between them.